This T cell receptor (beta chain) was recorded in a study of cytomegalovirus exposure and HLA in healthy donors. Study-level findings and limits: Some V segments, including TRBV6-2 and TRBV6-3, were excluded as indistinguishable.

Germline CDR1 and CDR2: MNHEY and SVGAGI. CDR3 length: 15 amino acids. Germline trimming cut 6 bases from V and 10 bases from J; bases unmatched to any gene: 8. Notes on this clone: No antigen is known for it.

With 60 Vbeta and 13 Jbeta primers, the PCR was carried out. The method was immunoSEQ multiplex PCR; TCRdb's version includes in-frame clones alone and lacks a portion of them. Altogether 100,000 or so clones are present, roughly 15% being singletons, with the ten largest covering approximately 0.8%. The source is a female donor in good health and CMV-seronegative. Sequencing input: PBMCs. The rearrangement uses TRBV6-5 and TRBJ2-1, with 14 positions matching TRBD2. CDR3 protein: CASRRLAGGASEQFF. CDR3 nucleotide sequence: TGTGCCAGCAGAAGACTAGCGGGGGGGGCTTCGGAGCAGTTCTTC.